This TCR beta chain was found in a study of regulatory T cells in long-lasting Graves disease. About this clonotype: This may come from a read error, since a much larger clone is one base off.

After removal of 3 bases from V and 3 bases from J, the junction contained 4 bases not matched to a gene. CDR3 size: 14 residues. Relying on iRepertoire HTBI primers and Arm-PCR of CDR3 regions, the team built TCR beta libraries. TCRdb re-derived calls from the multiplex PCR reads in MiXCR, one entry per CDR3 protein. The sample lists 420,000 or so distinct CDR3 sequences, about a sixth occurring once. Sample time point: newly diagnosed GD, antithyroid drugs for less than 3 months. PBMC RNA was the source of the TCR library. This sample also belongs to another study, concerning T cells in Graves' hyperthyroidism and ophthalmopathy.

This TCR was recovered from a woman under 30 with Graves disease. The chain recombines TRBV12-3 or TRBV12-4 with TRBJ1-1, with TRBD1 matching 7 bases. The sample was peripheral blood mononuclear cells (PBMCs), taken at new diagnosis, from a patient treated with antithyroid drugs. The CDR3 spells CASSFIGQDTEAFF. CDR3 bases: TGTGCCAGCAGTTTTATCGGACAGGACACTGAAGCTTTCTTT.